This T cell receptor (beta chain) was profiled in a study of blood T cell repertoires in COVID-19. Study background: Samples came from the United States, Italy and Spain, spanning acute and convalescent COVID-19.

The CDR3 consists of 15 residues. The V gene's germline CDR1 is MNHNS and CDR2 SASEGT. Trimming shortened V by 1 base and J by 4 bases, and 13 bases separated the two germline ends. TCRdb keeps only in-frame clones here, not all; method: immunoSEQ multiplex PCR. In the table there are about 180,000 clones, 65% to 90% of which are singletons. The origin of this receptor is a middle-aged man who had recovered from COVID-19. Sequencing was done on a sample of PBMCs or T cells enriched from blood (not recorded which). The V gene is TRBV6-1, the J gene TRBJ1-2; the D gene is possibly TRBD1 (5 bases). The CDR3 DNA sequence: TGTGCCAGCAGTGAAGACCGGGGGTCGGTCTATGGCTACACCTTC. Translation gives CASSEDRGSVYGYTF.